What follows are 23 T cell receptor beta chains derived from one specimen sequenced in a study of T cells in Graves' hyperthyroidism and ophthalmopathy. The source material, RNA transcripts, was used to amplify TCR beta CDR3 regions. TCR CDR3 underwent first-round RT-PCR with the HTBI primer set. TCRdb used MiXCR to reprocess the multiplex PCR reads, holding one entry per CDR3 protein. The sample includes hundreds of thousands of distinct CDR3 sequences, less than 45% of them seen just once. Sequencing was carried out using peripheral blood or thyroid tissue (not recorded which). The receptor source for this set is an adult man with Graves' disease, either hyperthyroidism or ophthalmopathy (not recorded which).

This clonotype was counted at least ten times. Written as DNA, the CDR3 is TGCAGTGCTAGAGGCTTCACTGAAGCTTTCTTT. Protein: CSARGFTEAFF. This rearrangement joins TRBV20-1 to TRBJ1-1; D uncertain. This CDR3 spans 11 amino acids. CDR1 and CDR2 (germline): DFQATT, SNEGSKA (reference sequence). V lost 1 base to trimming and J lost 4 bases, with 4 bases between them.

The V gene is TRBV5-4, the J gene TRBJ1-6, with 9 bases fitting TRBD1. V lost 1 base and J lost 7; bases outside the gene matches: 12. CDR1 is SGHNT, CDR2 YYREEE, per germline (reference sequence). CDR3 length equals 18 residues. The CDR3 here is CASSLRGQGRVRNSPLHF. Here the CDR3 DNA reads TGTGCCAGCAGCTTGCGAGGACAGGGGAGAGTCAGGAATTCACCCCTCCACTTT. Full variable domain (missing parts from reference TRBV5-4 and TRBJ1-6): ETGVTQSPTHLIKTRGQQVTLRCSSQSGHNTVSWYQQALGQGPQFIFQYYREEENGRGNFPPRFSGLQFPNYSSELNVNALELDDSALYLCASSLRGQGRVRNSPLHFGNGTRLTVT.

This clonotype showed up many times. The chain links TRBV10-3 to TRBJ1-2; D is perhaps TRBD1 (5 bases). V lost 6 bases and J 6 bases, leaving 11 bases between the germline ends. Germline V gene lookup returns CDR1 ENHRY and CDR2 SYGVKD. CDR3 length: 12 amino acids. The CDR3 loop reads CAIRGGRDGYTF. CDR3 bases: TGTGCCATCAGGGGAGGCAGGGATGGCTACACCTTC.

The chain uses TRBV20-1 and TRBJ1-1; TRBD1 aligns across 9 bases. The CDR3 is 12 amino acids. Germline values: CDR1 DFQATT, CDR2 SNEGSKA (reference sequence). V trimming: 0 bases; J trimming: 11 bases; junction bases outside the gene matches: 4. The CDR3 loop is CSARDWDREAFF. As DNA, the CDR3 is TGCAGTGCTAGAGACTGGGACAGGGAGGCTTTCTTT.

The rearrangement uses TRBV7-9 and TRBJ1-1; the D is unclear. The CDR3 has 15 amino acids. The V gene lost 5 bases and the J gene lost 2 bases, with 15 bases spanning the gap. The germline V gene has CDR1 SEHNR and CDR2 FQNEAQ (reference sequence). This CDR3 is CASSSLGTANTEAFF. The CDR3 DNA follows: TGTGCCAGCAGCAGCTTGGGTACGGCTAACACTGAAGCTTTCTTT.

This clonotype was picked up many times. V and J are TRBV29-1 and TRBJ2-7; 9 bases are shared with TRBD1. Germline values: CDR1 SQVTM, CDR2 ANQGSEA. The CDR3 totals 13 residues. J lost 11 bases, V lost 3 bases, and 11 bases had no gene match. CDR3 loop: CSVDRTGEREEYF. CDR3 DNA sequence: TGCAGCGTTGACCGGACAGGGGAAAGGGAGGAGTACTTC.

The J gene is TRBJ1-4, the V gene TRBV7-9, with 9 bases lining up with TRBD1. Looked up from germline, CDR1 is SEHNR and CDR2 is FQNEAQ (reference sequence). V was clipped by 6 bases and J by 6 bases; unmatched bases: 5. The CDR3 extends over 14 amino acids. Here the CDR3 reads CASRGQGRDEKLFF. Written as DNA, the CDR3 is TGTGCCAGCAGGGGACAGGGTAGGGATGAAAAACTGTTTTTT. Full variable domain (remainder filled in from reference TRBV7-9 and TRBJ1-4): DTGVSQNPRHKITKRGQNVTFRCDPISEHNRLYWYRQTLGQGPEFLTYFQNEAQLEKSRLLSDRFSAERPKGSFSTLEIQRTEQGDSAMYLCASRGQGRDEKLFFGSGTQLSVL.

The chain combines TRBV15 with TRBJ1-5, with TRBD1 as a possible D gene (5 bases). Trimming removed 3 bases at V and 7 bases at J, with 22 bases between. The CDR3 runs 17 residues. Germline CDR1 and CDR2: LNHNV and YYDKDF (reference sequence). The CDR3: CATSREGVWQGGQPQHF. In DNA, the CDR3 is TGTGCCACCAGCAGGGAAGGGGTATGGCAGGGAGGCCAGCCCCAGCATTTT.

CDR3 amino acids: CAWSVRQSLGYTF. The CDR3 region has the DNA TGTGCCTGGAGTGTACGTCAGTCTCTTGGCTACACCTTC. This sequence joins TRBV30 and TRBJ1-2; no clear D. The CDR3 has 13 residues. Germline CDR1 reads GTSNPN; CDR2 reads SVGIG (reference sequence). Trimming pared 0 bases from V and 7 bases from J, leaving 12 bases between.

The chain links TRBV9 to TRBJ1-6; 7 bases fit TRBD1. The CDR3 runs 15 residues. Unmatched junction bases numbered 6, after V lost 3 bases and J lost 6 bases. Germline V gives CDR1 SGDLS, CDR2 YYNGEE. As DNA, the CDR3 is TGTGCCAGCAGCGCCCGGGACAGAACTAATTCACCCCTCCACTTT. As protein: CASSARDRTNSPLHF.

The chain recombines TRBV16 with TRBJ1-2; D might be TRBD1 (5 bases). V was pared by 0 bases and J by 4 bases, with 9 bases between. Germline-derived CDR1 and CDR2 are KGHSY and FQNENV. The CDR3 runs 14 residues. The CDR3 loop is CASSQSPDTYGYTF. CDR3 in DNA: TGTGCCAGCAGCCAATCTCCGGACACCTATGGCTACACCTTC. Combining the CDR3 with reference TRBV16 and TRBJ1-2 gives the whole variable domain GEEVAQTPKHLVRGEGQKAKLYCAPIKGHSYVFWYQQVLKNEFKFLISFQNENVFDETGMPKERFSAKCLPNSPCSLEIQATKLEDSAVYFCASSQSPDTYGYTFGSGTRLTVV.

The chain's CDR3 is CAISRGGSEYEQYF. CDR3 in DNA: TGTGCCATCTCGAGGGGGGGATCTGAGTACGAGCAGTACTTC. V gene TRBV2 combines with J gene TRBJ2-7, with D perhaps TRBD2 (7 bases). The V end was cut by 10 bases, the J end by 4 bases, with 20 bases between. This CDR3 has 14 amino acids. Germline values: CDR1 SNHLY, CDR2 FYNNEI.

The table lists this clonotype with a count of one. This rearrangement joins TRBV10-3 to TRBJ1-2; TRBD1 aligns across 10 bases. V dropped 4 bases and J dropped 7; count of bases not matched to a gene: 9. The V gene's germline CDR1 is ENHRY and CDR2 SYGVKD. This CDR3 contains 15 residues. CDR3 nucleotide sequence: TGTGCCATCAGTGCAACTGACAGGGGGCGGGGTGGCTACACCTTC. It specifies CAISATDRGRGGYTF.

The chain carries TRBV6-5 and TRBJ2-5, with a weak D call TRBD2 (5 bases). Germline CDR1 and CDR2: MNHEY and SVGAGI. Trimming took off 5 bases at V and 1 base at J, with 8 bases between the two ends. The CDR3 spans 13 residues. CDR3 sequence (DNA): TGTGCCAGCAGTGTAGCGATCCAAGAGACCCAGTACTTC. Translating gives CASSVAIQETQYF.

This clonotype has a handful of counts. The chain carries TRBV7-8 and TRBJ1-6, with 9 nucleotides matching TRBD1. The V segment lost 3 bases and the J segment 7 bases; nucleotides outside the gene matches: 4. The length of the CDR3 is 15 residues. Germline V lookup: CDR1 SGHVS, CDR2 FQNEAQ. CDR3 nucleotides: TGTGCCAGCAGCTTCGGGACAGGGACCAATTCACCCCTCCACTTT. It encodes CASSFGTGTNSPLHF.

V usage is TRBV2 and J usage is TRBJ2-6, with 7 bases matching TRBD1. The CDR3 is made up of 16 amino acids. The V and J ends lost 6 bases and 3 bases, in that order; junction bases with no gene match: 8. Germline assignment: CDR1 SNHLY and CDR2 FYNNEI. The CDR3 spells CASSNGQGVGANVLTF. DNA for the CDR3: TGTGCCAGCAGCAACGGTCAGGGGGTTGGGGCCAACGTCCTGACTTTC.

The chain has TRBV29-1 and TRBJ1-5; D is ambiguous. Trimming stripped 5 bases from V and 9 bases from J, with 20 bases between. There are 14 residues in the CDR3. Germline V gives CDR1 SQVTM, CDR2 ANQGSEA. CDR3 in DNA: TGCAGCGTTTTAGACCACACCGTTGCAACGCCCCAGCATTTT. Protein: CSVLDHTVATPQHF. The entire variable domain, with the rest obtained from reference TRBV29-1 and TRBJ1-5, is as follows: SAVISQKPSRDICQRGTSLTIQCQVDSQVTMMFWYRQQPGQSLTLIATANQGSEATYESGFVIDKFPISRPNLTFSTLTVSNMSPEDSSIYLCSVLDHTVATPQHFGDGTRLSIL.

The CDR3 DNA follows: TGTGCCACCAGTGATCCGAGGACAGGGTCTGCCTATGGCTACACCTTC. It is translated as CATSDPRTGSAYGYTF. The chain joins TRBV24-1 to TRBJ1-2; TRBD1 matches 8 bases. Germline CDR1 and CDR2: KGHDR and SFDVKD. The CDR3 length is 16 residues. V lost 3 bases and J lost 4; bases outside the gene matches: 9.

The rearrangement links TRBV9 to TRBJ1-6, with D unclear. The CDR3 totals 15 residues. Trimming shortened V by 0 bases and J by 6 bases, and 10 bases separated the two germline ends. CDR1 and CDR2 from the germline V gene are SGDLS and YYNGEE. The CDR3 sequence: CASSVEGETNSPLHF. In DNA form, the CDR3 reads TGTGCCAGCAGCGTAGAGGGAGAGACTAATTCACCCCTCCACTTT.

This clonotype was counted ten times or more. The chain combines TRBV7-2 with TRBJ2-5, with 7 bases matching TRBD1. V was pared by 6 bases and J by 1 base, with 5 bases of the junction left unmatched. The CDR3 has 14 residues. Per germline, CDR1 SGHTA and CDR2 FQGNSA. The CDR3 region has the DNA TGTGCCAGCAGACTTTCAGGGGGCCAAGAGACCCAGTACTTC. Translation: CASRLSGGQETQYF.

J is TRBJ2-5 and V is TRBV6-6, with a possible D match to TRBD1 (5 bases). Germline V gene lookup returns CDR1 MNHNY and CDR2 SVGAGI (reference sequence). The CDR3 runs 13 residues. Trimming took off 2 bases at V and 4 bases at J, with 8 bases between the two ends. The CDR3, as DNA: TGTGCCAGCAGTTACAAAAGGGGAGAGACCCAGTACTTC. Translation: CASSYKRGETQYF.

CDR3 nucleotides: TGCGCCAGCAACCCTGGGACAGGGCAGGAGACCCAGTACTTC. It encodes CASNPGTGQETQYF. The chain is built from TRBV5-1 and TRBJ2-5; the match to TRBD1 covers 9 bases. This CDR3 is built from 14 residues. Germline CDR1 is SGHRS and CDR2 is YFSETQ. V lost 6 bases to trimming and J lost 5 bases; unmatched junction nucleotides: 8.

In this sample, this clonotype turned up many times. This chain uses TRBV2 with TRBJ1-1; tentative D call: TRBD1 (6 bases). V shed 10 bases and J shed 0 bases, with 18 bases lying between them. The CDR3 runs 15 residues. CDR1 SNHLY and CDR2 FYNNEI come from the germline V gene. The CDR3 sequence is CANAIDRWMNTEAFF. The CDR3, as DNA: TGTGCCAACGCTATCGACAGGTGGATGAACACTGAAGCTTTCTTT.